This T cell receptor (beta chain) appears in the sequencing data of a study of blood T cell repertoires in COVID-19. About the study: Researchers got acute and convalescent COVID-19 samples from the United States, Italy and Spain. T cells, B-cell-depleted T cells, or PBMCs supplied cDNA or gDNA.

The CDR3 has 15 residues. The germline V gene encodes CDR1 SGHRS and CDR2 YFSETQ. The germline V and J ends were trimmed by 4 bases and 3 bases, with 16 bases remaining between them. In the study's own analysis: Using reference gene primer amplification, nucleated cell counts were estimated. Sequenced by immunoSEQ multiplex PCR; TCRdb stores in-frame clones only, minus some. V, J and clone size are those of that table, while D and trimming were read from the DNA. The sample lists tens of thousands of clones; roughly four fifths were seen once. The material sequenced was peripheral blood. The rearrangement joins TRBV5-1 to TRBJ1-1; D is perhaps TRBD1 (5 bases). The TCR sequence derives from a human donor in a cohort sampled during active COVID-19. The CDR3 coding sequence is TGCGCCAGCAGCCCCCGGCCGGGGGGTGACACTGAAGCTTTCTTT. Translating it yields CASSPRPGGDTEAFF.